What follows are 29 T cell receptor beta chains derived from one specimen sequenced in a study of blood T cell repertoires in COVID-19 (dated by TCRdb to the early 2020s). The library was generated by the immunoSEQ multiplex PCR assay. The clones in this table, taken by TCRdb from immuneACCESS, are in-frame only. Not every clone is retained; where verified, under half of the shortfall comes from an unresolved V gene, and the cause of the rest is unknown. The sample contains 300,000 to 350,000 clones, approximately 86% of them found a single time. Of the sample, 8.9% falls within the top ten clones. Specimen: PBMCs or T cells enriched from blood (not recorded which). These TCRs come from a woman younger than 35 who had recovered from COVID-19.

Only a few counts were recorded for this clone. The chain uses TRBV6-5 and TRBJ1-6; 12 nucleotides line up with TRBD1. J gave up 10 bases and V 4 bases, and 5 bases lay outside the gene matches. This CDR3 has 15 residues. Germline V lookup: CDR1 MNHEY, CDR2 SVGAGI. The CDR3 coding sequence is TGTGCCAGCAGTTGGTCGGGACAGGGGGCCTCACCCCTCCACTTT. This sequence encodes CASSWSGQGASPLHF.

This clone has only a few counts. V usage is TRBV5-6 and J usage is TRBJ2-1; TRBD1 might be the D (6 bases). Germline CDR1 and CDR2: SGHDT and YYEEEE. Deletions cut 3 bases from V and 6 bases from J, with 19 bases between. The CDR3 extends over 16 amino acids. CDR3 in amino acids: CASSWGTGSFLNEQFF. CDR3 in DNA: TGTGCCAGCAGCTGGGGTACAGGGTCCTTCCTCAATGAGCAGTTCTTC. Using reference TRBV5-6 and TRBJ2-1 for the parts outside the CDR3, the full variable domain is DAGVTQSPTHLIKTRGQQVTLRCSPKSGHDTVSWYQQALGQGPQFIFQYYEEEERQRGNFPDRFSGHQFPNYSSELNVNALLLGDSALYLCASSWGTGSFLNEQFFGPGTRLTVL.

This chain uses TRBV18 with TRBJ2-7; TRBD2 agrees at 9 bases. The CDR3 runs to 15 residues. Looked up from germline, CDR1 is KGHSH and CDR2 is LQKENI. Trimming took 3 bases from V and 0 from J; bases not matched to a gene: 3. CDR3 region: CASSPSGGNSYEQYF. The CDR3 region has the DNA TGTGCCAGCTCACCTAGCGGGGGCAACTCCTACGAGCAGTACTTC.

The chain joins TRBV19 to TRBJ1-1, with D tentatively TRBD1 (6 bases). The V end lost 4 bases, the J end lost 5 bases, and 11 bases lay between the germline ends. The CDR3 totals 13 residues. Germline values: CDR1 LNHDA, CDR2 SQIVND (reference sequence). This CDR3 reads CASSTQGWTEAFF. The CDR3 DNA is TGTGCCAGTAGTACTCAGGGGTGGACTGAAGCTTTCTTT.

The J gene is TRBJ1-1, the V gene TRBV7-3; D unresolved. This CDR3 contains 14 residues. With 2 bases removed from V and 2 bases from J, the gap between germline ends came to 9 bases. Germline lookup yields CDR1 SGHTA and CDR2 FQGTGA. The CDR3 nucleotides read TGTGCCAGCAGCTTACCCACAGCTAACACTGAAGCTTTCTTT. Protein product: CASSLPTANTEAFF.

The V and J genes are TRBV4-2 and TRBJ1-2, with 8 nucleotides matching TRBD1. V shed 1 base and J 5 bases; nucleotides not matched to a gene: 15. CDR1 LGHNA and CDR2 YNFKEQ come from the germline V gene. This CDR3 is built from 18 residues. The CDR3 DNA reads TGTGCCAGCAGCCAAGCCTCGAGGACAGGGCAGTCGGCTTATGGCTACACCTTC. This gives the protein CASSQASRTGQSAYGYTF.

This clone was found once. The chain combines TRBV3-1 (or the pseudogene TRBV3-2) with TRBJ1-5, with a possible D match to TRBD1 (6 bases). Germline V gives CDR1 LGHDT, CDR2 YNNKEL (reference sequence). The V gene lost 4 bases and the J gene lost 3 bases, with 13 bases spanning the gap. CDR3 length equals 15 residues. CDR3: CASSLGQRTNQPQHF. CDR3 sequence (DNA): TGTGCCAGCAGCCTTGGACAGCGAACCAATCAGCCCCAGCATTTT.

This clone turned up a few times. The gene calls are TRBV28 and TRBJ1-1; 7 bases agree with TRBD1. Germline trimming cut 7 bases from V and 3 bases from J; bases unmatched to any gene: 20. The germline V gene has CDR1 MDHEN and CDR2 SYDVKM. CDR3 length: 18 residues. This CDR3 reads CASTVNPIQGKMDTEAFF. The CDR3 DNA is TGTGCCAGCACCGTCAATCCGATACAGGGGAAAATGGACACTGAAGCTTTCTTT.

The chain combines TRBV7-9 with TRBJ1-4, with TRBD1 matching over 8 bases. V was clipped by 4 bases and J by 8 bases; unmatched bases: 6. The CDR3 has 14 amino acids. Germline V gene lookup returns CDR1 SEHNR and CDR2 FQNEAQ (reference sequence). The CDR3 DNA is TGTGCCAGCAGCTCAGGGGGCTCTTACGAAAAACTGTTTTTT. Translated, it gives CASSSGGSYEKLFF.

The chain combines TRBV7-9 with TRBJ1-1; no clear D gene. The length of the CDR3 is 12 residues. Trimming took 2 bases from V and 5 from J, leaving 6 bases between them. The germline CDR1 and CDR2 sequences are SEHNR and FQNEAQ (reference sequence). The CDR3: CASSLRGTEAFF. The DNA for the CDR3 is TGTGCCAGCAGCTTACGGGGTACTGAAGCTTTCTTT.

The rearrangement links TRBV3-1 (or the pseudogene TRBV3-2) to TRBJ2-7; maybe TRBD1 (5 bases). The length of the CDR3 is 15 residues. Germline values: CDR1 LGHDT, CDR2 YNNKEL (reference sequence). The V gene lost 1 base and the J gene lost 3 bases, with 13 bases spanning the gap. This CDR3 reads CASSQGWGGYYEQYF. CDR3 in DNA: TGTGCCAGCAGCCAAGGTTGGGGCGGTTACTACGAGCAGTACTTC.

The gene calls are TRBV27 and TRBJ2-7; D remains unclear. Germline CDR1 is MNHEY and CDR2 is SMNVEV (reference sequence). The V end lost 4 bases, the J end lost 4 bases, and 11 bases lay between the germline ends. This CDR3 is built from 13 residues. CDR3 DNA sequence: TGTGCCAGCAGTTACTCCCTCGGTTACGAGCAGTACTTC. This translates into CASSYSLGYEQYF.

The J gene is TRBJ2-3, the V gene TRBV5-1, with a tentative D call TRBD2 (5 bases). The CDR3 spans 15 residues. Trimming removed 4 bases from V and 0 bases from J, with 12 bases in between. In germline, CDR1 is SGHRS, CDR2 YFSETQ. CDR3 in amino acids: CASSTLDPSTDTQYF. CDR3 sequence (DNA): TGCGCCAGCAGCACACTAGATCCTAGCACAGATACGCAGTATTTT.

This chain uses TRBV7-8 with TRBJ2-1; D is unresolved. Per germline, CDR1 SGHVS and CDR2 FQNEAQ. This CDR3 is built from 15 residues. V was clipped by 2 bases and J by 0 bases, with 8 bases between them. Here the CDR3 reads CASSLSGDSYNEQFF. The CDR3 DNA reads TGTGCCAGCAGCTTATCCGGAGACTCCTACAATGAGCAGTTCTTC.

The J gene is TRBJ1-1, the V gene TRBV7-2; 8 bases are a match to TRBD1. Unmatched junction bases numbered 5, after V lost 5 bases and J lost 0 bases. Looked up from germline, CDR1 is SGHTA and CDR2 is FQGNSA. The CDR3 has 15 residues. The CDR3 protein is CASSPGGMLNTEAFF. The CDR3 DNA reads TGTGCCAGCAGCCCAGGGGGCATGCTGAACACTGAAGCTTTCTTT.

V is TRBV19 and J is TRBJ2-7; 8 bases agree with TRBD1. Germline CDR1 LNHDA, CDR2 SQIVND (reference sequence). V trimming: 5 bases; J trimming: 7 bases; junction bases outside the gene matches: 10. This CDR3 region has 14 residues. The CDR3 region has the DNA TGTGCCAGTAGTGTGACAGGGGATACGGGTGAGCAGTACTTC. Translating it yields CASSVTGDTGEQYF.

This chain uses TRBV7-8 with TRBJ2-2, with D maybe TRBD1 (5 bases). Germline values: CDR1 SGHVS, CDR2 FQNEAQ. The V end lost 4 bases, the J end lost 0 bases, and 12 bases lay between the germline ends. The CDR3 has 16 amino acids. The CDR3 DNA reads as TGTGCCAGCAGCTCATTCCTAGGGGCGAACACCGGGGAGCTGTTTTTT. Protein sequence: CASSSFLGANTGELFF. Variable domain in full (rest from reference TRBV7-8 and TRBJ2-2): GAGVSQSPRYKVAKRGQDVALRCDPISGHVSLFWYQQALGQGPEFLTYFQNEAQLDKSGLPSDRFFAERPEGSVSTLKIQRTQQEDSAVYLCASSSFLGANTGELFFGEGSRLTVL.

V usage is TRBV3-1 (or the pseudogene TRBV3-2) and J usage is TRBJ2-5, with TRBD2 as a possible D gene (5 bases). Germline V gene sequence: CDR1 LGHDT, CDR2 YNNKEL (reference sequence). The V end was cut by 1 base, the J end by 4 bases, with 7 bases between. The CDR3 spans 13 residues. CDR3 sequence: CASSQAGGETQYF. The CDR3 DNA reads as TGTGCCAGCAGCCAAGCAGGAGGAGAGACCCAGTACTTC.

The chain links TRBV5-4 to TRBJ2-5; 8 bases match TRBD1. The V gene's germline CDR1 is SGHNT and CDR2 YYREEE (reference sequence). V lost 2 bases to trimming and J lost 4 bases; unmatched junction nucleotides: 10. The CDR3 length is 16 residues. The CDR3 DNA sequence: TGTGCCAGCAGCTTCGGAGGCGCAGGGGGCTTAGAGACCCAGTACTTC. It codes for CASSFGGAGGLETQYF.

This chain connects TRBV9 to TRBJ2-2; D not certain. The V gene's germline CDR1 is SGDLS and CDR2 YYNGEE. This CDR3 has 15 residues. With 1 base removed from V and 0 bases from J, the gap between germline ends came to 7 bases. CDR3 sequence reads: CASSVISTNTGELFF. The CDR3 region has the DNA TGTGCCAGCAGCGTAATCAGTACGAACACCGGGGAGCTGTTTTTT. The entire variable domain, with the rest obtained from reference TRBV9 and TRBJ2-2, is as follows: DSGVTQTPKHLITATGQRVTLRCSPRSGDLSVYWYQQSLDQGLQFLIQYYNGEERAKGNILERFSAQQFPDLHSELNLSSLELGDSALYFCASSVISTNTGELFFGEGSRLTVL.

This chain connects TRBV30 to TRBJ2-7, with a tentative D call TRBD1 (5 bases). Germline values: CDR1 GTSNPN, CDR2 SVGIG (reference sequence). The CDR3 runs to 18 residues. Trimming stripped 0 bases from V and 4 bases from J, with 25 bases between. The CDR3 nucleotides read TGTGCCTGGAGTGTATCCCGTTCTAACAGGCCCCGGATGTACGAGCAGTACTTC. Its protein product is CAWSVSRSNRPRMYEQYF.

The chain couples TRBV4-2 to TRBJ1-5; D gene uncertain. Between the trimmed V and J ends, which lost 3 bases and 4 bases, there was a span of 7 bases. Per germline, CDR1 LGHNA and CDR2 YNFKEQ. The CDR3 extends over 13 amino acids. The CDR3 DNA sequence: TGTGCCAGCAGCCATGGAGCGAATCAGCCCCAGCATTTT. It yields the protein CASSHGANQPQHF.

CDR3 nucleotides: TGTGCCAGTAGTATCACCCGGGACTGGGCGAACACCGGGGAGCTGTTTTTT. Amino acids: CASSITRDWANTGELFF. The chain joins TRBV19 to TRBJ2-2; tentatively, D is TRBD2 (6 bases). CDR1 and CDR2 (germline): LNHDA, SQIVND (reference sequence). The CDR3 has 17 amino acids. The V end lost 3 bases, the J end lost 0 bases, and 14 bases lay between the germline ends. Together with reference TRBV19 and TRBJ2-2, the CDR3 gives the full variable domain: DGGITQSPKYLFRKEGQNVTLSCEQNLNHDAMYWYRQDPGQGLRLIYYSQIVNDFQKGDIAEGYSVSREKKESFPLTVTSAQKNPTAFYLCASSITRDWANTGELFFGEGSRLTVL.

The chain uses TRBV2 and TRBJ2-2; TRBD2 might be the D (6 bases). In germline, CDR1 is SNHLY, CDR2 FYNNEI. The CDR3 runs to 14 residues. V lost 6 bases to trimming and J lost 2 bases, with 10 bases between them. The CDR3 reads CASRASENTGELFF. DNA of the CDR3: TGTGCCAGCAGGGCTAGCGAAAACACCGGGGAGCTGTTTTTT.

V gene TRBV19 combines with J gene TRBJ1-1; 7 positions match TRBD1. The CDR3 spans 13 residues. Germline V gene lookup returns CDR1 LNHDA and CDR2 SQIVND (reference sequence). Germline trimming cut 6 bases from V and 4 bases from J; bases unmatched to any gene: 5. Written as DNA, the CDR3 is TGTGCCAGTAGCTCGACAGGGTCCACTGAAGCTTTCTTT. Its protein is CASSSTGSTEAFF.

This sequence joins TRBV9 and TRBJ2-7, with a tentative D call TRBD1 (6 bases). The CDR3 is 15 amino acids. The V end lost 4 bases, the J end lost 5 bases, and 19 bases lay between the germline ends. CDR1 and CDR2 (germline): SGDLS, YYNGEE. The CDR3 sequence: CASSPTQGLLHEQYF. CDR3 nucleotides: TGTGCCAGCAGCCCGACGCAGGGGTTGTTGCACGAGCAGTACTTC. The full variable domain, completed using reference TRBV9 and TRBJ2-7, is DSGVTQTPKHLITATGQRVTLRCSPRSGDLSVYWYQQSLDQGLQFLIQYYNGEERAKGNILERFSAQQFPDLHSELNLSSLELGDSALYFCASSPTQGLLHEQYFGPGTRLTVT.

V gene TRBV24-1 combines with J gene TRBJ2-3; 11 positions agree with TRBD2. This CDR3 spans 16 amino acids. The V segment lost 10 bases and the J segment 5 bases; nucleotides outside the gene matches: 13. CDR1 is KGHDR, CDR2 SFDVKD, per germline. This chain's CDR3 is CATRLGSGGGQDTQYF. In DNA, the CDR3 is TGTGCCACTCGGCTGGGTAGCGGGGGGGGGCAAGATACGCAGTATTTT.

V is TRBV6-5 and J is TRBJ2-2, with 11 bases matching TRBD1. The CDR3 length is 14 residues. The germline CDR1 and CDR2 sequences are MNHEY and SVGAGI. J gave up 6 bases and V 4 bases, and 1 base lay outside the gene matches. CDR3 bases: TGTGCCAGCAGTTGGACAGGGGGCGCCGGGGAGCTGTTTTTT. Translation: CASSWTGGAGELFF.

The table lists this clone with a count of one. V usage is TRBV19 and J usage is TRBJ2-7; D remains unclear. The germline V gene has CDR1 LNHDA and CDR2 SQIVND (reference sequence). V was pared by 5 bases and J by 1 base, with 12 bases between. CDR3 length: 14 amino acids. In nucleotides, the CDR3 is TGTGCCAGTAGTTCCGACGGAGAGTCCTACGAGCAGTACTTC. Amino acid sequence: CASSSDGESYEQYF. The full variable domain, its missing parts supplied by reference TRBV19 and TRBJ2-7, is DGGITQSPKYLFRKEGQNVTLSCEQNLNHDAMYWYRQDPGQGLRLIYYSQIVNDFQKGDIAEGYSVSREKKESFPLTVTSAQKNPTAFYLCASSSDGESYEQYFGPGTRLTVT.